Below are 6 T cell receptor beta chains sequenced from a single sample in a study of tumor and adjacent non-tumor tissue in lung cancer (dated by TCRdb to between 2018 and 2020). Bulk unsorted tissue served as the source for RNA extraction, and RNA quality was assessed using a NanoDrop ND-1000 and an Agilent 2100. The normal lung samples consisted of distant non-tumor tissue collected more than 3 cm from the tumor edge. The method was multiplex PCR. TCRdb records Illumina HiSeq 2500 as the sequencer. Following protocols modified from ARM-PCR, the researchers constructed TCRbeta libraries through three rounds of nested PCR with primers (Table S4). TCRdb itself trimmed the public reads at Q25 with fastp, ran MiXCR and retained productive beta chains. Each CDR3 protein appears once, grouped with its most common genes and DNA. The table for this sample lists tens of thousands of distinct CDR3 sequences; over 60% of them were counted only once. The ten largest make up almost 40% of the sample.

Sequenced input: distant non-tumor lung tissue. The receptors originated from a man aged 65 to 79 with non-small cell lung cancer.

This chain joins TRBV11-2 and TRBJ1-6; D not certain. The CDR3 consists of 15 residues. Germline CDR1 SGHAT, CDR2 FQNNGV. The CDR3 region is CGCSARTDGNSPLHF. CDR3 in DNA: TGTGGCTGCAGCGCAAGGACGGATGGGAATTCACCCCTCCACTTT.

With respect to this clonotype: Possible read error: a much larger clone is one base away. The chain carries TRBV12-3 or TRBV12-4 and TRBJ2-7, with TRBD2 matching over 8 bases. The CDR3 covers 15 residues. CDR3 in amino acids: CASSLGAGALYEHYF. The CDR3 DNA reads TGTGCCAGCAGTTTAGGAGCGGGAGCCCTGTACGAGCATTACTTC.

As concerns this clonotype: One base away lies a much larger clone, so this may be a sequencing read error. J is TRBJ1-1 and V is TRBV10-3; no definite D call. This CDR3 has 13 amino acids. CDR1 is ENHRY and CDR2 is SYGVKD in the germline V gene. The CDR3 DNA is TGTGCCATCAGGGTTTCGGAGAGGACTGATGCTTTCTTT. Its protein is CAIRVSERTDAFF.

On this clonotype itself: At one boundary the junction diverges from the germline segment, which might be a read error. This rearrangement joins TRBV28 to TRBJ1-5; D remains ambiguous. The CDR3 runs 17 residues. CDR1 MDHEN and CDR2 SYDVKM come from the germline V gene. The CDR3 region has the DNA TGTGCCAGCAGCAAGAGCCACGGGCCCTATAGCAATCAGCACCAGCATTTT. The encoded protein is CASSKSHGPYSNQHQHF.

A note on this clonotype: The CDR3 does not end in the conserved phenylalanine or tryptophan, so this is likely a read error. This chain joins TRBV11-2 and TRBJ2-7; tentative D call: TRBD1 (6 bases). The CDR3 covers 13 residues. From germline, CDR1 is SGHAT and CDR2 FQNNGV. The CDR3 reads CPSSSNRVHEQYI. CDR3 DNA sequence: TGTCCCAGCAGCTCGAACAGGGTCCACGAGCAGTACATC.

Of note for this clonotype: As the CDR3 is not closed by the conserved phenylalanine or tryptophan, this likely results from a read error. This chain connects TRBV6-2 or TRBV6-3 to TRBJ2-2; 10 positions agree with TRBD1. The germline V gene encodes CDR1 MNHEY and CDR2 SVGEGT. The CDR3 runs to 15 residues. CDR3 region: CVSSPGTGDTGELFY. In DNA form, the CDR3 reads TGTGTCAGCAGTCCCGGGACAGGGGACACAGGGGAGCTGTTTTAT.